This T cell receptor beta chain was observed in a study of T-cell reconstitution after alpha-beta-depleted transplantation in children. During its preparation, the TCRbeta library received unique molecular identifiers. In TCRdb, the PCR reads were re-called with MiXCR into one record per CDR3 protein. The sample records 200,000 to 250,000 distinct CDR3 sequences, approximately 8% being singletons. Study findings and constraints: It was newly produced T cells that mostly accounted for T-cell counts and diversity one year after transplant. The study reportedly traced alpha-beta T cells about two months after transplant to several hundred expanded graft clones.

The sample holds many counts of this clonotype. What it recognizes is unknown. V lost 4 bases to trimming and J lost 3 bases; unmatched junction nucleotides: 5. Germline V gene data show CDR1 as LGHNA and CDR2 as YNFKEQ. The CDR3 totals 16 residues. The sample here was PBMCs, mostly from graft donor cells, taken 180 days after TCRalphabeta/CD19-depleted stem cell transplant. This clonotype originated in a male patient under 18 who had a stem cell transplant for acute lymphoblastic leukemia, so the T cells may come from the graft donor. This chain uses TRBV4-2 with TRBJ2-2, with TRBD2 identical over 10 bases. The CDR3 bases are TGTGCCAGCAGCCTCACTAGCGGGGACTACACCGGGGAGCTGTTTTTT. This encodes CASSLTSGDYTGELFF.